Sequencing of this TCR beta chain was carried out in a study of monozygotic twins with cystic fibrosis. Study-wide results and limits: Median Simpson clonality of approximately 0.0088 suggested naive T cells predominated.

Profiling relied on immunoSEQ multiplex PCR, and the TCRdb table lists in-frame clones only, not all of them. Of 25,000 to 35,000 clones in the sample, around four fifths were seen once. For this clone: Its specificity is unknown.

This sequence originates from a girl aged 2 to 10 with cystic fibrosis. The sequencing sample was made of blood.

CDR3: CASSKEGLAGGLLGETQYF. CDR3 in DNA: TGTGCCAGCAGCAAAGAGGGGCTAGCCGGGGGCCTTCTGGGGGAGACCCAGTACTTC. The chain couples TRBV21-1 to TRBJ2-5. TRBV21-1 is assigned pseudogene status. CDR3 length equals 19 residues.